The clone carrying this T cell receptor beta chain has more than one count but fewer than ten. Its antigen is not identified. This entry belongs to a study of shared clonotypes between healthy human individuals. Points from the study as a whole: Clonotype sharing among the donors was expected to vary with sequencing depth.

For each subset, genomic DNA was distributed in equal portions over several immunoSEQ plates. In the source study's methods: ImmunoSEQ yielded junction-only sequences lacking quality scores, so filtering differed. TCRdb's table, derived via immunoSEQ multiplex PCR, lists solely in-frame clones and lacks some. V and J calls and clone size follow that table, whereas D and trimming were derived from the DNA. The sample records roughly 100,000 clones, approximately 70% being singletons. CD8 memory was a combination of CD45RO+ cells and CCR7-negative CD45RA+ TemRA cells. Sequencing input: memory CD8+ T cells sorted from blood. Subset in this sample: CD45RO+ cells pooled with CCR7-negative TemRA cells. The origin of this receptor is a woman under 40 in good health.

This CDR3 reads CASSEHVGGRAEKLFF. The DNA of the CDR3 is TGTGCCAGCAGTGAACATGTGGGGGGGCGCGCTGAAAAACTGTTTTTT. The rearrangement uses TRBV2 and TRBJ1-4; D is possibly TRBD1 (6 bases). The CDR3 runs to 16 residues. CDR1 SNHLY and CDR2 FYNNEI come from the germline V gene. V shed 2 bases and J shed 7 bases, with 17 bases lying between them.